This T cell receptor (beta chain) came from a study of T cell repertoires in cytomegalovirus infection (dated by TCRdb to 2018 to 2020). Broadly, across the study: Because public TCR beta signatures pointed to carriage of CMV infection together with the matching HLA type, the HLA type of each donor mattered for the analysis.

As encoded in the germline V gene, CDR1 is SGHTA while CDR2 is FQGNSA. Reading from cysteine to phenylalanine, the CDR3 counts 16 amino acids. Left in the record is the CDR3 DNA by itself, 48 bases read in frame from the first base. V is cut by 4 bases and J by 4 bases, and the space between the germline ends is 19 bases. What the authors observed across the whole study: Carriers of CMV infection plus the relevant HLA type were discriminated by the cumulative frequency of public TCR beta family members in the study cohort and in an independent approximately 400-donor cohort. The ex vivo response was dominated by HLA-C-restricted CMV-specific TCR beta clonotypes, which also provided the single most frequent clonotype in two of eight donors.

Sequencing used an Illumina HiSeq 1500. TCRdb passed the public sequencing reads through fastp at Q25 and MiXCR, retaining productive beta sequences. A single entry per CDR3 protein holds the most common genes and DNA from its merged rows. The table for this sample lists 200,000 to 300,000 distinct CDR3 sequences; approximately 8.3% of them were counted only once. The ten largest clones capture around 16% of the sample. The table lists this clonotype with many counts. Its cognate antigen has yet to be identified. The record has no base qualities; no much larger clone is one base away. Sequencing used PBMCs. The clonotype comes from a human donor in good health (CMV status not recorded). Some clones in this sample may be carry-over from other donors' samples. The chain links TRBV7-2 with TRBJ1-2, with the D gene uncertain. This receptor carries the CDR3 CASSSEGGGSGYGYTF. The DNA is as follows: TGTGCCAGCAGCTCCGAGGGCGGAGGGAGTGGCTATGGCTACACCTTC.